This T cell receptor (beta chain) is drawn from a study of T cells after somatic rescue of genetic block. Generated by immunoSEQ multiplex PCR, the TCRdb table keeps only in-frame clones and is missing some. The table includes fewer than 150,000 clones, 80% to 95% detected once. Germline V CDR1 and CDR2: MNHEY, SVGAGI. This CDR3 spans 12 amino acids. This TCR was recovered from a woman aged 18-29 years. Sequencing was done on a sample of peripheral blood mononuclear cells (PBMCs). V is TRBV6-5 and J is TRBJ1-5; TRBD1 aligns across 7 bases. This CDR3 is CGTGSTNQPQHF. The CDR3 nucleotides are TGTGGGACAGGCTCCACAAATCAGCCCCAGCATTTT.